This T cell receptor (beta chain) originates from a study of blood T cell repertoires in COVID-19. For the study at large: The United States, Italy and Spain provided the acute and convalescent COVID-19 samples.

Authors' data handling: From reference gene primer amplification, estimates of nucleated cell counts were derived. This table comes from immunoSEQ multiplex PCR, and its TCRdb copy is limited to in-frame clones, with some not included. Clone size and V and J calls were adopted from that table, with D and trimming inferred from the DNA. The table lists about 250,000 clones, more than 80% of them singletons. Across 24 US areas, participants ranged in age from about 18 to 100 years. Cohort 3 recovery required two negative PCRs, clearance, or symptom resolution. Sample: PBMCs or T cells enriched from blood (not recorded which). The TCR originated in a woman between 18 and 29 years old who had recovered from COVID-19.

CDR3 sequence (DNA): TGTGCCAGCAGCTTAAGGACTAGCGGCACAGATACGCAGTATTTT. It translates to CASSLRTSGTDTQYF. The chain joins TRBV5-4 to TRBJ2-3, with 9 bases fitting TRBD2. CDR1 and CDR2 (germline): SGHNT, YYREEE (reference sequence). Trimming removed 2 bases from V and 1 base from J; junction bases left unmatched: 2. The CDR3 sequence is 15 residues long.